These T cell receptor beta chains were read from a single sample in a study of a mutant IDH1 vaccine in newly diagnosed glioma. Sequencing was performed with immunoSEQ multiplex PCR; in TCRdb, only in-frame clones are kept and a portion is missing. The top ten hold 3.5% to 4.5% of the sample, which has about 60,000 clones, more than 80% seen once. These TCRs are of unknown antigen specificity. The sequencing used PBMCs, collected from a glioma patient whose treatment included an IDH1 peptide vaccine. All receptors come from a young man with glioma. The CDR3 runs from the conserved cysteine through the conserved F or W. The D gene is left open where the match is weak. The size of a clone is reported for some rows only, either as once, few or many, or as a class for expanded clones.

j_call d_call clone_size v_call cdr3_aa cdr3_nt
TRBJ1-6 NA NA TRBV10-1 CASSEPRTESSYNSPLHF TGCGCCAGCAGTGAGCCCAGGACAGAGAGCTCCTATAATTCACCCCTCCACTTT
TRBJ1-2 NA NA TRBV5-6 CASSIYQTGNYGYTF TGTGCCAGCAGCATATACCAGACAGGAAACTATGGCTACACCTTC
TRBJ1-2 NA NA TRBV9 CASSVAGYSNYGYTF TGTGCCAGCAGCGTAGCAGGGTACTCTAACTATGGCTACACCTTC
TRBJ2-2 NA NA TRBV7-2 CASSRSSGNANTGELFF TGTGCCAGCAGTCGATCCTCGGGGAACGCGAACACCGGGGAGCTGTTTTTT
TRBJ1-1 NA NA TRBV6-1 CASSEGSYGRGNTEAFF TGTGCCAGCAGTGAAGGATCATACGGAAGGGGGAACACTGAAGCTTTCTTT
TRBJ1-2 NA NA TRBV30 CAWSGGNGYTF TGTGCCTGGAGTGGGGGGAATGGCTACACCTTC
TRBJ1-2 NA NA TRBV25-1 CASSGGGVYGYTF TGTGCCAGCAGTGGCGGGGGGGTATATGGCTACACCTTC
TRBJ1-1 NA few TRBV27 CASSLDKNTEAFF TGTGCCAGCAGTCTAGATAAGAACACTGAAGCTTTCTTT
TRBJ2-2 NA NA TRBV7-3 CASSRTPAGELFF TGTGCCAGCAGTCGGACCCCCGCCGGGGAGCTGTTTTTT
TRBJ2-7 NA NA TRBV4-1 CASSQESTRKEQYF TGCGCCAGCAGCCAAGAAAGTACCAGGAAAGAGCAGTACTTC
TRBJ2-1 NA NA TRBV15 CATSRDPSNEQFF TGTGCCACCAGCAGAGATCCAAGCAATGAGCAGTTCTTC
TRBJ1-4 NA NA TRBV15 CATSRDRGWDEKLFF TGTGCCACCAGCAGAGATCGGGGATGGGATGAAAAACTGTTTTTT
TRBJ2-7 NA NA TRBV21-1 CASSKGQGISYEQYF TGTGCCAGCAGCAAAGGACAGGGTATCTCCTACGAGCAGTACTTC
TRBJ2-1 NA NA TRBV11-2 CASSPNWGNEQFF TGTGCCAGCAGCCCTAACTGGGGGAATGAGCAGTTCTTC
TRBJ2-1 TRBD2 NA TRBV2 CASSENGLADNEQFF TGTGCCAGCAGTGAAAACGGGCTAGCGGACAATGAGCAGTTCTTC
TRBJ1-1 TRBD1 NA TRBV2 CASRPTGANRQAFF TGTGCCAGCAGGCCGACAGGGGCCAACAGGCAAGCTTTCTTT
TRBJ2-5 TRBD2 NA TRBV7-2 CASSALGGSQTQYF TGTGCCAGCAGCGCGTTGGGGGGGTCTCAGACCCAGTACTTC
TRBJ2-1 NA few TRBV7-9 CASSFHRGEQFF TGTGCCAGCAGTTTCCATCGGGGTGAGCAGTTCTTC
TRBJ2-7 NA NA TRBV20-1 CSALDPYEQYF TGCAGTGCTTTGGACCCCTACGAGCAGTACTTC
TRBJ1-2 NA NA TRBV19 CASSPRGREGVLGNYGYTF TGTGCCAGTAGTCCCCGTGGCAGGGAAGGGGTACTGGGGAACTATGGCTACACCTTC
TRBJ2-2 TRBD2 NA TRBV27 CASSIRFGLGNTGELFF TGTGCCAGCAGTATACGGTTCGGACTAGGGAACACCGGGGAGCTGTTTTTT
TRBJ1-1 NA NA TRBV7-2 CASRGTRGTEAFF TGTGCCAGCAGAGGGACTAGGGGTACTGAAGCTTTCTTT
TRBJ2-1 NA NA TRBV4-2 CASSRRGNNEQFF TGTGCCAGCAGCCGGCGCGGGAACAATGAGCAGTTCTTC
TRBJ2-7 NA NA TRBV6-4 CATEGPYEQYF TGTGCCACTGAGGGACCCTACGAGCAGTACTTC
TRBJ2-3 TRBD2 NA TRBV30 CAWSTGLADTDTQYF TGTGCCTGGAGTACGGGACTAGCGGACACAGATACGCAGTATTTT
TRBJ1-4 NA NA TRBV15 CATSRDLRPNEKLFF TGTGCCACCAGCAGAGATCTCCGCCCTAATGAAAAACTGTTTTTT
TRBJ2-1 TRBD2 NA TRBV6-4 CASRGLAGKYEQFF TGTGCCAGCAGAGGACTAGCGGGAAAGTATGAGCAGTTCTTC
TRBJ1-5 NA few TRBV27 CASWGGGLQPQHF TGTGCCAGCTGGGGAGGTGGGCTTCAGCCCCAGCATTTT
TRBJ2-7 NA NA TRBV20-1 CSARGYEQYF TGCAGTGCTCGCGGCTACGAGCAGTACTTC
TRBJ2-3 NA NA TRBV14 CASSLRGADTQYF TGTGCCAGCAGCCTAAGGGGTGCAGATACGCAGTATTTT
TRBJ2-1 TRBD2 NA TRBV4-1 CASSQGQSLAGNEQFF TGCGCCAGCAGCCAAGGCCAGTCTCTAGCGGGAAATGAGCAGTTCTTC
TRBJ2-4 NA NA TRBV4-2 CASSHIDQRIAKNIQYF TGTGCCAGCAGCCACATTGACCAGCGTATAGCCAAAAACATTCAGTACTTC
TRBJ1-2 NA NA TRBV4-1 CASSSRAAGYGYTF TGCGCCAGCAGCTCAAGAGCGGCGGGGTATGGCTACACCTTC